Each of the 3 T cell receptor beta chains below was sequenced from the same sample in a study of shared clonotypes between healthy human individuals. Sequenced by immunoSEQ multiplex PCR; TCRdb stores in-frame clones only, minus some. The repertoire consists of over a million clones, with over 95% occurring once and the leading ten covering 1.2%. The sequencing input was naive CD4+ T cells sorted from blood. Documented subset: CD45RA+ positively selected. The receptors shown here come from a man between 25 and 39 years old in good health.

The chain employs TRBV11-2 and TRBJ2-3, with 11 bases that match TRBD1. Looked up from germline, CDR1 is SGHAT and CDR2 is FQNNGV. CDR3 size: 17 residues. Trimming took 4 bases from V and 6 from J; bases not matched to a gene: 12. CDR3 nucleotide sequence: TGTGCCAGCAGCTGGGGACAGGGGGGACCAGGAAGGGATACGCAGTATTTT. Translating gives CASSWGQGGPGRDTQYF.

The CDR3 reads CATRTGTSGYEQYF. CDR3 bases: TGTGCCACCAGAACCGGGACTAGCGGCTACGAGCAGTACTTC. This sequence joins TRBV6-1 and TRBJ2-7; TRBD2 matches 11 bases. Germline CDR1 is MNHNS and CDR2 is SASEGT. The CDR3 has 14 residues. With V trimmed by 10 bases and J by 3 bases, 8 bases remained unmatched.

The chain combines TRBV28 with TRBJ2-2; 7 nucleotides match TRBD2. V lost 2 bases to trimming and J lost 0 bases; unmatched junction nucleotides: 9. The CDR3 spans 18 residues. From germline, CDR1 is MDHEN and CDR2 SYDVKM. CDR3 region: CASSLGDWGLPNTGELFF. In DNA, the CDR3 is TGTGCCAGCAGTTTAGGGGATTGGGGACTACCGAACACCGGGGAGCTGTTTTTT.